Listed below are T cell receptor beta chains from one sample, sequenced in a study of human T cells and chemical hapten exposure. MiXCR, run by TCRdb on the RACE reads, gives a single entry per CDR3 protein. The data contain 200,000 to 300,000 distinct CDR3 sequences, 8.6% of them singletons. The material was whole blood, obtained in connection with sensitization to the hapten diphenylcyclopropenone (DPC). The receptors shown here come from a woman between 40 and 55 years old with alopecia areata. Some clones in this sample may be carry-over from other donors' samples. The CDR3 runs from the conserved cysteine through the conserved F or W. The D gene is left open where the match is weak.

v_gene: TRBV18
len: 12
d_gene: -
j_gene: TRBJ1-2
CDR3aa: CASSPSNYGYTF

v_gene: TRBV20-1
len: 11
d_gene: TRBD1
j_gene: TRBJ2-3
CDR3aa: CRPKRDRTQYF

v_gene: TRBV3-1
len: 13
d_gene: -
j_gene: TRBJ2-7
CDR3aa: CASSHLSSYEQYF

v_gene: TRBV7-9
len: 12
d_gene: -
j_gene: TRBJ2-5
CDR3aa: CAGRDPGETQYF

v_gene: TRBV6-2/TRBV6-3
len: 14
d_gene: -
j_gene: TRBJ1-1
CDR3aa: CASSYMRQNTEAFF

v_gene: TRBV7-9
len: 11
d_gene: -
j_gene: TRBJ1-1
CDR3aa: CASRMNTEAFF

v_gene: TRBV28
len: 16
d_gene: -
j_gene: TRBJ2-7
CDR3aa: CASSLLIFRDLKKQYF

v_gene: TRBV3-1
len: 12
d_gene: TRBD1
j_gene: TRBJ1-2
CDR3aa: CASSQGQGGYTF

v_gene: TRBV20-1
len: 13
d_gene: -
j_gene: TRBJ1-2
CDR3aa: CSARGEGDYGYTF

v_gene: TRBV20-1
len: 15
d_gene: TRBD1
j_gene: TRBJ1-2
CDR3aa: CSATDRGRMDYGYTF

v_gene: TRBV7-2
len: 16
d_gene: TRBD1
j_gene: TRBJ2-2
CDR3aa: CASSSTGGMRHGELFF

v_gene: TRBV12-3/TRBV12-4
len: 16
d_gene: TRBD2
j_gene: TRBJ2-1
CDR3aa: CASSLGPAGTYNEQFF

v_gene: TRBV7-8
len: 12
d_gene: -
j_gene: TRBJ1-4
CDR3aa: CASSPRSEKLFF

v_gene: TRBV29-1
len: 18
d_gene: TRBD1
j_gene: TRBJ1-6
CDR3aa: CSVVRPYRRDRVWSPLHF